Listed here are 13 T cell receptor beta chains from one sample, sequenced in a study of T cells and Merkel cell carcinoma outcomes. The method was immunoSEQ multiplex PCR; TCRdb's version includes in-frame clones alone and lacks a portion of them. This sample carries roughly 6,000 clones, 77% of them seen once, and the ten largest clones take around 5.5%. Sequences were obtained from tumor tissue from Merkel cell carcinoma. Receptor source: a human donor with Merkel cell carcinoma.

The CDR3 loop reads CAWKRSGNTIYF. The CDR3 DNA follows: TGTGCCTGGAAACGCTCTGGAAACACCATATATTTT. The chain uses TRBV30 and TRBJ1-3, with D unresolved. This CDR3 is 12 amino acids long. Trimming cost V 4 bases and J 0 bases, with 4 bases left between them. Per the germline V gene, CDR1 is GTSNPN and CDR2 is SVGIG (reference sequence).

The chain is built from TRBV7-9 and TRBJ2-3; D is possibly TRBD1 (6 bases). Germline V gene lookup returns CDR1 SEHNR and CDR2 FQNEAQ (reference sequence). The CDR3 length is 14 residues. The ends were cut back, 8 bases at V and 1 base at J, with 13 bases in the middle. Here the CDR3 DNA reads TGTGCCAGCGAATGGGCAGGGGGCACAGATACGCAGTATTTT. Translated: CASEWAGGTDTQYF. The entire variable domain, with the rest obtained from reference TRBV7-9 and TRBJ2-3, is as follows: DTGVSQNPRHKITKRGQNVTFRCDPISEHNRLYWYRQTLGQGPEFLTYFQNEAQLEKSRLLSDRFSAERPKGSFSTLEIQRTEQGDSAMYLCASEWAGGTDTQYFGPGTRLTVL.

This chain joins TRBV7-9 and TRBJ2-1, with 9 bases aligning to TRBD2. This CDR3 has 16 amino acids. Germline V gives CDR1 SEHNR, CDR2 FQNEAQ (reference sequence). Unmatched junction bases numbered 7, after V lost 1 base and J lost 6 bases. CDR3 sequence: CASSLGAGLAINEQFF. CDR3 sequence (DNA): TGTGCCAGCAGCTTAGGAGCGGGACTAGCAATCAATGAGCAGTTCTTC. Based on the CDR3 plus reference TRBV7-9 and TRBJ2-1, the full variable domain is DTGVSQNPRHKITKRGQNVTFRCDPISEHNRLYWYRQTLGQGPEFLTYFQNEAQLEKSRLLSDRFSAERPKGSFSTLEIQRTEQGDSAMYLCASSLGAGLAINEQFFGPGTRLTVL.

CDR3: CASRKTGGSSYEQYF. CDR3 sequence (DNA): TGTGCCAGCAGGAAAACAGGGGGTAGCTCCTACGAGCAGTACTTC. V and J are TRBV28 and TRBJ2-7; 8 positions match TRBD1. From germline, CDR1 is MDHEN and CDR2 SYDVKM. CDR3 size: 15 residues. V lost 6 bases, J lost 0 bases, and 7 bases stayed unmatched. The full variable domain, with the rest looked up from reference TRBV28 and TRBJ2-7, is DVKVTQSSRYLVKRTGEKVFLECVQDMDHENMFWYRQDPGLGLRLIYFSYDVKMKEKGDIPEGYSVSREKKERFSLILESASTNQTSMYLCASRKTGGSSYEQYFGPGTRLTVT.

The chain employs TRBV7-9 and TRBJ1-1, with a weak D call TRBD1 (5 bases). The length of the CDR3 is 12 residues. The germline V gene has CDR1 SEHNR and CDR2 FQNEAQ (reference sequence). The V end lost 6 bases, the J end lost 3 bases, and 8 bases lay between the germline ends. The CDR3 DNA reads TGTGCCAGCAGGGACACTCACACTGAAGCTTTCTTT. It encodes CASRDTHTEAFF.

The chain combines TRBV12-5 with TRBJ2-1; a weak D match, TRBD2 (5 bases). There are 19 residues in the CDR3. The V gene's germline CDR1 is LGHNT and CDR2 FRNRAP. V was shortened by 2 bases and J by 0 bases, with 20 bases between the two germline ends. CDR3 region: CASGLSPLGYGSSYNEQFF. For the CDR3, the DNA is TGTGCTAGTGGTTTGTCCCCCCTCGGGTATGGGAGCTCCTACAATGAGCAGTTCTTC.

The J gene is TRBJ2-7, the V gene TRBV7-8, with 10 bases identical to TRBD2. After removal of 5 bases from V and 7 bases from J, the junction contained 5 bases not matched to a gene. The germline CDR1 and CDR2 sequences are SGHVS and FQNEAQ. The CDR3 is 13 residues long. For the CDR3, the DNA is TGTGCCAGCAGCCTGGGACTAGCGTGGGAGCAGTACTTC. Its translation: CASSLGLAWEQYF.

This clone appeared a single time. The junction does not match germline at one end; this may be a read error. This sequence joins TRBV18 and TRBJ1-5; the D is unclear. Germline V lookup: CDR1 KGHSH, CDR2 LQKENI. This CDR3 has 15 amino acids. This CDR3 is CASSLQAASNQLQHF. The DNA for the CDR3 is TGTGCCAGCTCACTCCAGGCGGCCAGCAATCAGCTCCAGCATTTT.

As concerns this clone: Other nucleotide sequences from this sample produce the same CDR3. The J gene is TRBJ2-7, the V gene TRBV23-1, with D perhaps matching TRBD1 or TRBD2 (5 bases each). TRBV23-1 is labeled an ORF, and its function is uncertain. The CDR3 is made up of 16 amino acids. Deletions cut 2 bases from V and 4 bases from J, with 18 bases between. CDR3 coding DNA: TGCGCCAGCAGTCAAGGGACCAAACTTCCGATTTACGAGCAGTACTTC. Encoded protein: CASSQGTKLPIYEQYF.

The V call is TRBV10-2, the J call TRBJ2-2; no clear D gene. The CDR3 extends over 15 amino acids. The germline V gene has CDR1 WSHSY and CDR2 SAAADI. The V and J ends lost 2 bases and 0 bases respectively, with 7 bases between them. The CDR3 region is CASSEEAANTGELFF. The CDR3, as DNA: TGCGCCAGCAGTGAGGAGGCGGCGAACACCGGGGAGCTGTTTTTT.

This chain connects TRBV7-9 to TRBJ2-2; D remains unclear. CDR3 length: 12 residues. In germline, CDR1 is SEHNR, CDR2 FQNEAQ (reference sequence). The V gene lost 1 base and the J gene lost 9 bases, with 6 bases spanning the gap. The CDR3 is CASSLEGRELFF. The CDR3 DNA reads as TGTGCCAGCAGCTTAGAGGGCCGGGAGCTGTTTTTT.

This clone was seen a single time. The CDR3 bases are TGTGCCACCCTTTACGGGAGAGGTTCCGGCGAGCAGTACTTC. Translating it yields CATLYGRGSGEQYF. The chain couples TRBV28 to TRBJ2-7; TRBD2 might be the D (6 bases). Germline V CDR1 and CDR2: MDHEN, SYDVKM. V was clipped by 10 bases and J by 6 bases, with 22 bases between them. The CDR3 has 14 residues. The full variable domain, its missing parts supplied by reference TRBV28 and TRBJ2-7, is DVKVTQSSRYLVKRTGEKVFLECVQDMDHENMFWYRQDPGLGLRLIYFSYDVKMKEKGDIPEGYSVSREKKERFSLILESASTNQTSMYLCATLYGRGSGEQYFGPGTRLTVT.

This clone was found once. J is TRBJ1-1 and V is TRBV29-1; D call uncertain. V gave up 4 bases and J gave up 6 bases, with 6 bases separating them. Looked up from germline, CDR1 is SQVTM and CDR2 is ANQGSEA. The CDR3 contains 10 residues. Written as DNA, the CDR3 is TGCAGCGTTGGAGACCCTGAAGCTTTCTTT. Encoded protein: CSVGDPEAFF.